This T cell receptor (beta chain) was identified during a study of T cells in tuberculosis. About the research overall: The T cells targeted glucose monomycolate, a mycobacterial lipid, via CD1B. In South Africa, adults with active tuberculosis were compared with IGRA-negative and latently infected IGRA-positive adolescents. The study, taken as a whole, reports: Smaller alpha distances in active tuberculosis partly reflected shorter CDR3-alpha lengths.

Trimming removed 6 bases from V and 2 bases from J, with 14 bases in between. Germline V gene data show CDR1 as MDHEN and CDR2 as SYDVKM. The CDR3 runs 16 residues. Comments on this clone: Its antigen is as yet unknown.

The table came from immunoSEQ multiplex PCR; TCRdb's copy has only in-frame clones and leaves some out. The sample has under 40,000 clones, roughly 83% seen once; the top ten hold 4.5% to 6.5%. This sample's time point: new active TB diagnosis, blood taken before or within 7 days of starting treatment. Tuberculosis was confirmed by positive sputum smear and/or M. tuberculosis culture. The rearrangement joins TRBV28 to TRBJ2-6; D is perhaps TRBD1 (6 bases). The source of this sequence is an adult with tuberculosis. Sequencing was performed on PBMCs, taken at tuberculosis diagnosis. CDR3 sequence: CASSRIAGAGANVLTF. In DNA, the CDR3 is TGTGCCAGCAGCAGGATCGCAGGGGCTGGGGCCAACGTCCTGACTTTC.